A single sample gave rise to the 20 T cell receptor beta chains below, sequenced in a study of blood T cell repertoires in COVID-19 (dated by TCRdb to 2018 to 2020). Library preparation used the immunoSEQ multiplex PCR assay. Drawn from immuneACCESS, this table holds only the in-frame rearrangements with V and J called that TCRdb kept. Clones are partly lost; checked studies trace under half to an unresolved V gene and leave the rest unexplained. The sample table contains 36,000 or so clones; only one count was recorded for 90% of them. In total, the top ten clones hold around 4.8% of the sample. Sample: peripheral blood. These receptors originate from a human donor in a cohort sampled during active COVID-19.

The V and J genes are TRBV29-1 and TRBJ2-7; 15 nucleotides align to TRBD2. In germline, CDR1 is SQVTM, CDR2 ANQGSEA. Trimming removed 7 bases from V and 9 bases from J; junction bases left unmatched: 19. There are 17 residues in the CDR3. CDR3 DNA: TGCAGCGCAACCGGGACTAGCGGGAGGCGGGGTGCTTTTGGGCAGTACTTC. Protein: CSATGTSGRRGAFGQYF.

V usage is TRBV6-5 and J usage is TRBJ1-1, with unresolved D. Germline V gene data show CDR1 as MNHEY and CDR2 as SVGAGI. The CDR3 covers 15 residues. V gave up 6 bases and J gave up 1 base, with 15 bases separating them. The CDR3 bases are TGTGCCAGCAGAAAGGCGGTCAGAGGGAACACTGAAGCTTTCTTT. Its translation: CASRKAVRGNTEAFF.

The gene calls are TRBV2 and TRBJ2-3; 9 nucleotides line up with TRBD2. This CDR3 contains 16 residues. Trimming cost V 6 bases and J 2 bases; bases outside gene matches: 9. Germline CDR1 and CDR2: SNHLY and FYNNEI. The CDR3 here is CASRIDSGSPTDTQYF. The CDR3 nucleotides are TGTGCCAGCAGAATAGATAGCGGGAGTCCCACAGATACGCAGTATTTT.

This chain links TRBV6-6 with TRBJ1-5; D is ambiguous. Germline values: CDR1 MNHNY, CDR2 SVGAGI (reference sequence). The CDR3 consists of 14 residues. The germline V and J ends were trimmed by 0 bases and 0 bases, with 3 bases remaining between them. CDR3: CASSYSGSNQPQHF. CDR3 DNA: TGTGCCAGCAGTTACTCCGGTAGCAATCAGCCCCAGCATTTT.

The chain is built from TRBV6-4 and TRBJ2-3, with TRBD1 matching over 10 bases. CDR3 length equals 13 residues. V lost 4 bases and J lost 6; bases outside the gene matches: 1. The germline V gene encodes CDR1 MRHNA and CDR2 SNTAGT. The CDR3 DNA sequence: TGTGCCAGCAGTGGGGACAGGGGCGATACGCAGTATTTT. Translated: CASSGDRGDTQYF.

The V call is TRBV9, the J call TRBJ2-5, with TRBD2 identical over 7 bases. The V gene's germline CDR1 is SGDLS and CDR2 YYNGEE. The CDR3 length is 15 residues. The ends lost 0 bases at V and 4 bases at J; junction bases unmatched: 6. The CDR3 reads CASSVALRGSETQYF. CDR3 sequence (DNA): TGTGCCAGCAGCGTAGCTCTGCGGGGGTCAGAGACCCAGTACTTC.

This clone was detected a few times. The CDR3 region has the DNA TGTGCCAGCAAACTCGACAGTCTCGAGACCCAGTACTTC. Residues: CASKLDSLETQYF. The genes are TRBV6-5 and TRBJ2-5; maybe TRBD1 (5 bases). Germline-derived CDR1 and CDR2 are MNHEY and SVGAGI. V was pared by 7 bases and J by 5 bases, with 14 bases between. This CDR3 is 13 amino acids long.

The chain couples TRBV5-1 to TRBJ1-1; D is possibly TRBD1 (6 bases). Trimming left V 0 bases short and J 2 bases short, with 11 bases between. Germline V gives CDR1 SGHRS, CDR2 YFSETQ. CDR3 length equals 15 residues. The CDR3 DNA sequence: TGCGCCAGCAGCTTGGCCGGGACAACTAACACTGAAGCTTTCTTT. Protein sequence: CASSLAGTTNTEAFF.

The chain has TRBV10-1 and TRBJ2-3, with 7 bases aligning to TRBD2. Germline lookup yields CDR1 WNHNN and CDR2 SYGVQD (reference sequence). V trimming: 5 bases; J trimming: 5 bases; junction bases outside the gene matches: 4. The CDR3 is 13 amino acids. The CDR3, as DNA: TGCGCCAGCAGTAGCGGGATGGGAGATACGCAGTATTTT. Its protein product is CASSSGMGDTQYF.

The V and J genes are TRBV9 and TRBJ2-3; TRBD2 matches at 7 bases. This CDR3 has 15 residues. The V gene's germline CDR1 is SGDLS and CDR2 YYNGEE. J lost 2 bases, V lost 0 bases, and 3 bases had no gene match. CDR3 protein: CASSVGGSNTDTQYF. DNA for the CDR3: TGTGCCAGCAGCGTAGGCGGGAGCAACACAGATACGCAGTATTTT.

The chain carries TRBV27 and TRBJ2-5, with 9 bases fitting TRBD1. The CDR3 has 15 residues. Germline lookup yields CDR1 MNHEY and CDR2 SMNVEV (reference sequence). J gave up 7 bases and V 6 bases, and 12 bases lay outside the gene matches. The CDR3 region is CASRRIGTGFGTQYF. The CDR3, as DNA: TGTGCCAGCAGGCGGATCGGGACAGGGTTCGGGACCCAGTACTTC.

This sequence joins TRBV2 and TRBJ1-5; D might be TRBD1 (6 bases). This CDR3 contains 15 residues. Trimming took off 6 bases at V and 0 bases at J, with 12 bases between the two ends. The germline V gene encodes CDR1 SNHLY and CDR2 FYNNEI. Here the CDR3 reads CASSKQGFSNQPQHF. The CDR3 DNA sequence: TGTGCCAGCAGCAAACAGGGATTTAGCAATCAGCCCCAGCATTTT.

The gene calls are TRBV4-1 and TRBJ1-3, with D maybe TRBD1 (5 bases). This CDR3 region has 16 residues. The V gene's germline CDR1 is MGHRA and CDR2 YSYEKL. V lost 2 bases and J lost 3, with 14 bases in between. The chain's CDR3 is CASSQRGLGGGNTIYF. As DNA, the CDR3 is TGCGCCAGCAGCCAACGGGGTCTGGGGGGTGGAAACACCATATATTTT.

The chain links TRBV24-1 to TRBJ2-4; TRBD2 is a possible D gene (6 bases). V lost 2 bases and J lost 1, with 8 bases in between. The CDR3 spans 15 residues. Germline V gives CDR1 KGHDR, CDR2 SFDVKD. Here the CDR3 DNA reads TGTGCCACCAGTGATTCCCGGGGGGCCAAAAACATTCAGTACTTC. Its protein is CATSDSRGAKNIQYF.

This chain joins TRBV27 and TRBJ1-6; D is perhaps TRBD1 (6 bases). This CDR3 is 15 amino acids long. Trimming removed 0 bases at V and 9 bases at J, with 12 bases between. Germline values: CDR1 MNHEY, CDR2 SMNVEV (reference sequence). The CDR3 spells CASSLSAGVFSPLHF. In nucleotides, the CDR3 is TGTGCCAGCAGTTTATCGGCAGGGGTGTTTTCACCCCTCCACTTT.

This chain joins TRBV28 and TRBJ2-1; 9 bases are a match to TRBD2. V lost 5 bases and J lost 4; bases outside the gene matches: 6. Germline V gene data show CDR1 as MDHEN and CDR2 as SYDVKM. The CDR3 length is 15 residues. CDR3 nucleotides: TGTGCCAGCAGTCTAGCGGGGACATATTACAATGAGCAGTTCTTC. Translating gives CASSLAGTYYNEQFF.

V gene TRBV3-1 (or the pseudogene TRBV3-2) combines with J gene TRBJ1-4, with D unclear. The V and J ends lost 5 bases and 5 bases respectively, with 3 bases between them. CDR1 and CDR2 (germline): LGHDT, YNNKEL (reference sequence). The CDR3 totals 11 residues. In nucleotides, the CDR3 is TGTGCCAGCAGCTCAAATGAAAAACTGTTTTTT. This encodes CASSSNEKLFF.

The rearrangement links TRBV3-1 (or the pseudogene TRBV3-2) to TRBJ1-4; D is possibly TRBD1 (5 bases). V was shortened by 1 base and J by 4 bases, with 10 bases between the two germline ends. There are 15 residues in the CDR3. Germline loops: CDR1 LGHDT, CDR2 YNNKEL (reference sequence). As DNA, the CDR3 is TGTGCCAGCAGCCAAGGGGGGGGATTTAATGAAAAACTGTTTTTT. Its protein is CASSQGGGFNEKLFF.

This chain connects TRBV5-6 to TRBJ2-1, with D unresolved. CDR1 and CDR2 (germline): SGHDT, YYEEEE. Trimming stripped 0 bases from V and 3 bases from J, with 4 bases between. The CDR3 runs 13 residues. CDR3 DNA sequence: TGTGCCAGCAGCTTGGAACACTACAATGAGCAGTTCTTC. Translation: CASSLEHYNEQFF.

This chain joins TRBV5-8 and TRBJ2-5, with 12 bases that match TRBD2. Trimming at V came to 4 bases and at J to 5 bases, leaving 9 bases not matched to a gene. Germline CDR1 is SGHTS and CDR2 is YDEGEE. The CDR3 covers 16 residues. The CDR3 bases are TGTGCCAGCAGCAATAGACTAGCGGGAGTGGTGGAGACCCAGTACTTC. Translating it yields CASSNRLAGVVETQYF.